What follows describes a single TCR beta chain. Its target is unknown. TCRdb's copy holds only in-frame clones and misses some; the assay was immunoSEQ multiplex PCR. The sample shows roughly 30,000 clones, about 87% of them seen only once. This sample was included in a study of T cells in localized non-small cell lung cancer. Trimming pared 6 bases from V and 0 bases from J, leaving 6 bases between. The CDR3 spans 12 residues. Germline V CDR1 and CDR2: SNHLY, FYNNEI. Notes on the study in general: Maximal T cell clonality occurred in uninvolved adjacent lung, with tumor ranking below it. Turning up in adjacent lung were a median about 56 of the top 100 tumor clones. Patients showing higher blood T cell density tended to see longer overall survival.

This chain connects TRBV2 to TRBJ2-7; weak D call: TRBD2 (5 bases). The TCR sequence derives from a woman aged 18-55 years with stage I lung adenocarcinoma. Here the sequenced sample was peripheral blood, taken before any cancer treatment. The CDR3: CASRRDSYEQYF. In nucleotides, the CDR3 is TGTGCCAGCAGACGGGACTCCTACGAGCAGTACTTC.